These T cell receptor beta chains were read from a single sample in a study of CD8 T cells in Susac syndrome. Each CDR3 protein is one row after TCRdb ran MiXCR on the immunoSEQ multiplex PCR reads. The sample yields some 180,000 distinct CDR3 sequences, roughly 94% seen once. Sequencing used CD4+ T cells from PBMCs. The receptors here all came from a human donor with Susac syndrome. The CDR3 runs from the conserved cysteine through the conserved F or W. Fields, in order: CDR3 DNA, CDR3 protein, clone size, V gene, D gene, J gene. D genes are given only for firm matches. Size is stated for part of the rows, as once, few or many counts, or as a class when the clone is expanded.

CDR3 DNA: TGCAGCGTTTGCGAGACTAGCTCGCCTGAGCAGTTCTTC
CDR3 protein: CSVCETSSPEQFF
clone size: .
V gene: TRBV29-1
D gene: TRBD2
J gene: TRBJ2-1

CDR3 DNA: TGTGCCAGCAGCTTACCGGGACAGGGTGTCTACGAGCAGTACTTC
CDR3 protein: CASSLPGQGVYEQYF
clone size: .
V gene: TRBV11-2
D gene: TRBD1
J gene: TRBJ2-7

CDR3 DNA: TGTGCCAGCAGGGGGTTTTACACCGGGGAGCTGTTTTTT
CDR3 protein: CASRGFYTGELFF
clone size: .
V gene: TRBV2
D gene: .
J gene: TRBJ2-2

CDR3 DNA: TGTGCCAGCAGTTCCCCGGGACGGATCTATGGCTACACCTTC
CDR3 protein: CASSSPGRIYGYTF
clone size: .
V gene: TRBV28
D gene: .
J gene: TRBJ1-2

CDR3 DNA: TGTGCCAGCACCCACAGCGGGGCCTACGAGCAGTACTTC
CDR3 protein: CASTHSGAYEQYF
clone size: .
V gene: TRBV11-2
D gene: TRBD2
J gene: TRBJ2-7

CDR3 DNA: TGTGCCAGCAGGGGGGAGCTTTACCAAGAGACCCAGTACTTC
CDR3 protein: CASRGELYQETQYF
clone size: .
V gene: TRBV28
D gene: .
J gene: TRBJ2-5

CDR3 DNA: TGTGCCAGCAGTCGAATTCAGGGTTATAACACTGAAGCTTTCTTT
CDR3 protein: CASSRIQGYNTEAFF
clone size: .
V gene: TRBV7-9
D gene: .
J gene: TRBJ1-1

CDR3 DNA: TGCGCCAGCAGCTTGGATCCAGGGAACAATGAGCAGTTCTTC
CDR3 protein: CASSLDPGNNEQFF
clone size: .
V gene: TRBV5-1
D gene: .
J gene: TRBJ2-1

CDR3 DNA: TGTGCCAGCAGCTTAGGAGGGTACGGTAGCACCACTGAAGCTTTCTTT
CDR3 protein: CASSLGGYGSTTEAFF
clone size: .
V gene: TRBV13
D gene: .
J gene: TRBJ1-1

CDR3 DNA: TGTGCCAGCAGTTACGGACTAGCGACTAGCACAGATACGCAGTATTTT
CDR3 protein: CASSYGLATSTDTQYF
clone size: .
V gene: TRBV6-6
D gene: TRBD2
J gene: TRBJ2-3

CDR3 DNA: TGTGCCAGCAGCTTAGCTCGGCATTCCTACGAGCAGTACTTC
CDR3 protein: CASSLARHSYEQYF
clone size: .
V gene: TRBV7-9
D gene: .
J gene: TRBJ2-7

CDR3 DNA: TGTGCCAGCTCACCAGGCCTAGCTACCGGGGAGCTGTTTTTT
CDR3 protein: CASSPGLATGELFF
clone size: .
V gene: TRBV18
D gene: .
J gene: TRBJ2-2

CDR3 DNA: TGTGCCAGCAGTTCGAAAACCCAGGGCGGCGGACTCTTT
CDR3 protein: CASSSKTQGGGLF
clone size: .
V gene: TRBV6-2/TRBV6-3
D gene: .
J gene: TRBJ1-1

CDR3 DNA: TGTGCCAGCAGCCAAGGGGCAGGGGCGACTGAAGCTTTCTTT
CDR3 protein: CASSQGAGATEAFF
clone size: .
V gene: TRBV7-3
D gene: .
J gene: TRBJ1-1

CDR3 DNA: TGTGCCAGCAGCCAAGAGGGAGATTATGGCTACACCTTC
CDR3 protein: CASSQEGDYGYTF
clone size: .
V gene: TRBV3-1
D gene: .
J gene: TRBJ1-2

CDR3 DNA: TGTGCCAGCAGTCTCAGGGCGCCTAACACTGAAGCTTTCTTT
CDR3 protein: CASSLRAPNTEAFF
clone size: .
V gene: TRBV28
D gene: .
J gene: TRBJ1-1

CDR3 DNA: TGTGCCAGCAGTCCCCTAGGACAGGGAGTTAATGAAAAACTGTTTTTT
CDR3 protein: CASSPLGQGVNEKLFF
clone size: once
V gene: TRBV28
D gene: TRBD1
J gene: TRBJ1-4

CDR3 DNA: TGTGCCAGCTGTCAGCGCACAGCTAATGAAAAACTGTTTTTT
CDR3 protein: CASCQRTANEKLFF
clone size: .
V gene: TRBV28
D gene: .
J gene: TRBJ1-4

CDR3 DNA: TGTGCCAGTAGTATCATGAATGACGCCAAGAGCTCCTACGAGCAGTACTTC
CDR3 protein: CASSIMNDAKSSYEQYF
clone size: .
V gene: TRBV19
D gene: .
J gene: TRBJ2-7

CDR3 DNA: TGCAGTGCTCAGTTGGGGGCGGGGGGTCAGCCCCAGCATTTT
CDR3 protein: CSAQLGAGGQPQHF
clone size: .
V gene: TRBV20-1
D gene: .
J gene: TRBJ1-5